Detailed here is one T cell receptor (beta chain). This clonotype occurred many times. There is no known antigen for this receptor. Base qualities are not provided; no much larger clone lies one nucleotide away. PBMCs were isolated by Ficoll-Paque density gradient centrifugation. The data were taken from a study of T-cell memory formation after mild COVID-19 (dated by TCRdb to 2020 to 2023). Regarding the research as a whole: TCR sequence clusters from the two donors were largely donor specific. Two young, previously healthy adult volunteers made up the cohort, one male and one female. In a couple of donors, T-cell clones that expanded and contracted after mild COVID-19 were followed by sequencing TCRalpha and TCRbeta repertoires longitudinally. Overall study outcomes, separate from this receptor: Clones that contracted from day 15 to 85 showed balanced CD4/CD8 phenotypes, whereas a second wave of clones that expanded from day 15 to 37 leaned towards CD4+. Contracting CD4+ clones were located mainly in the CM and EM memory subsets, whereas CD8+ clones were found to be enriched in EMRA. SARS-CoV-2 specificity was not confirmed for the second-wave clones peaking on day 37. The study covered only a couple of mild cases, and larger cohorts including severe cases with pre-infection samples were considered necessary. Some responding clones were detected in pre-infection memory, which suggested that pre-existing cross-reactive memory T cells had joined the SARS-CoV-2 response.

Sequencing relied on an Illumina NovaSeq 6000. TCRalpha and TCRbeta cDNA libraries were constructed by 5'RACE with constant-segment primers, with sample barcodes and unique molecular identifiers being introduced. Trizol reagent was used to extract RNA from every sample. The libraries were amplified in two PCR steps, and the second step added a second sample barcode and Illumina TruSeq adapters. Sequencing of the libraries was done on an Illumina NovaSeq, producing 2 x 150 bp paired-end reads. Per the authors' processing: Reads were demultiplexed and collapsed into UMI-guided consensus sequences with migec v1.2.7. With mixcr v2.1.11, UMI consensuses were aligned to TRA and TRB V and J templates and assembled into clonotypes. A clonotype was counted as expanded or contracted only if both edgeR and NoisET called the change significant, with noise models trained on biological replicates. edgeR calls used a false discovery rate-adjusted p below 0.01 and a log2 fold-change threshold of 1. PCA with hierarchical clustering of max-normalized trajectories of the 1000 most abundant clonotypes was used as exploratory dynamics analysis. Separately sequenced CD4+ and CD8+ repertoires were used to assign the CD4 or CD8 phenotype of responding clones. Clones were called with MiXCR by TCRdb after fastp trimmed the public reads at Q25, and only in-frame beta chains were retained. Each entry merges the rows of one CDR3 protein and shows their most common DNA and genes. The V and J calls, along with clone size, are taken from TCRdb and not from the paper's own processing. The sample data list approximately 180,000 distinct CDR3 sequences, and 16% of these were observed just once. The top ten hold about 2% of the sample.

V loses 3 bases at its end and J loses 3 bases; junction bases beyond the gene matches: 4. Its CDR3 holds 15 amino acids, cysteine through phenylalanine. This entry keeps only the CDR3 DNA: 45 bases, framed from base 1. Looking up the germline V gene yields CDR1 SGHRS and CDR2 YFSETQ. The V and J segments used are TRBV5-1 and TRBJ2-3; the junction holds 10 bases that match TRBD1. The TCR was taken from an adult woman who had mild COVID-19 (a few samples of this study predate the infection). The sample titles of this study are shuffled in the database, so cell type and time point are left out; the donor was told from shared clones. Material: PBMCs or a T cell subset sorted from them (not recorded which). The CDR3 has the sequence CASSSRTGGTDTQYF. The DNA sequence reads TGCGCCAGCAGCTCCCGGACAGGGGGGACAGATACGCAGTATTTT.